These 29 T cell receptor beta chains came from one sample sequenced in a study of cytomegalovirus exposure and HLA in healthy donors. The primer mix had 60 Vbeta and 13 Jbeta primers. Only in-frame clones appear in the TCRdb table, and some are missing; sequencing was by immunoSEQ multiplex PCR. The sample consists of 200,000 to 250,000 clones, about 80% of them appearing once. Sample: PBMCs. The receptors here all came from a woman aged 45-65 years in good health and CMV-seropositive.

The chain joins TRBV4-1 to TRBJ2-7; 9 positions match TRBD1. Germline V CDR1 and CDR2: MGHRA, YSYEKL. This CDR3 region has 16 residues. With 3 bases clipped from V and 0 bases from J, the junction kept 6 bases outside the gene matches. DNA for the CDR3: TGCGCCAGCAGCCACACCCCGGGACAGGGCTCCTACGAGCAGTACTTC. Its translation is CASSHTPGQGSYEQYF.

The chain recombines TRBV11-2 with TRBJ1-1, with D possibly TRBD1 on 5 matching bases. Trimming took 7 bases from V and 4 from J, leaving 19 bases between them. The germline CDR1 and CDR2 sequences are SGHAT and FQNNGV. This CDR3 is built from 15 residues. CDR3 sequence: CASTTGRGRATEAFF. The CDR3 nucleotides read TGTGCCAGCACCACGGGGAGGGGCAGGGCCACTGAAGCTTTCTTT.

The J gene is TRBJ1-1, the V gene TRBV19; 7 bases are shared with TRBD1. Per the germline V gene, CDR1 is LNHDA and CDR2 is SQIVND (reference sequence). The CDR3 extends over 13 amino acids. Losses at the gene ends were 6 bases for V and 4 bases for J; bases not matched to a gene: 5. The CDR3 is CASRRQGGTEAFF. The CDR3 nucleotides are TGTGCCAGTAGGAGACAGGGTGGCACTGAAGCTTTCTTT.

This clone has more than one count but fewer than ten. The chain links TRBV11-2 to TRBJ2-5, with D unresolved. Germline CDR1 and CDR2: SGHAT and FQNNGV. With 0 bases removed from V and 7 bases from J, the gap between germline ends came to 9 bases. This CDR3 is 13 amino acids long. The CDR3 DNA reads TGTGCCAGCAGCTTAGATCTCCGAGGGACCCAGTACTTC. It specifies CASSLDLRGTQYF.

The chain has TRBV6-6 and TRBJ1-2, with D possibly matching TRBD1 (6 bases). The V gene lost 0 bases and the J gene lost 4 bases, with 12 bases spanning the gap. Looked up from germline, CDR1 is MNHNY and CDR2 is SVGAGI (reference sequence). The CDR3 is 15 residues long. The CDR3 bases are TGTGCCAGCAGTTACTCGTCACAGGGTGGCTATGGCTACACCTTC. It translates to CASSYSSQGGYGYTF.

The J gene is TRBJ1-2, the V gene TRBV28, with 9 bases that match TRBD1. This CDR3 region has 15 residues. CDR1 MDHEN and CDR2 SYDVKM come from the germline V gene. The trim removed 6 bases at V and 8 bases at J, leaving 13 bases unmatched. The chain's CDR3 is CASSTRQGGTLGYTF. The CDR3 DNA reads as TGTGCCAGCAGCACCCGACAGGGGGGGACCTTGGGCTACACCTTC.

The V call is TRBV5-5, the J call TRBJ2-5; D unclear. The CDR3 sequence is 13 residues long. Trimming took off 0 bases at V and 5 bases at J, with 8 bases between the two ends. Germline V gives CDR1 SGHKS, CDR2 YYEKEE (reference sequence). The CDR3 loop is CASSLALPETQYF. DNA of the CDR3: TGTGCCAGCAGCTTGGCCCTTCCGGAGACCCAGTACTTC.

This clone was counted once. The gene calls are TRBV4-2 and TRBJ2-1; D not resolved. CDR1 is LGHNA and CDR2 is YNFKEQ in the germline V gene. CDR3 size: 15 residues. Trimming cost V 0 bases and J 7 bases, with 13 bases left between them. The DNA for the CDR3 is TGTGCCAGCAGCCAAGATTTAGTAGTTAATAATGAGCAGTTCTTC. It encodes CASSQDLVVNNEQFF.

The genes are TRBV5-6 and TRBJ2-1; 9 positions agree with TRBD2. The V and J ends lost 6 bases and 3 bases, in that order; junction bases with no gene match: 7. This CDR3 contains 15 residues. Germline V CDR1 and CDR2: SGHDT, YYEEEE. CDR3 residues: CASTKRGGGYNEQFF. In DNA form, the CDR3 reads TGTGCCAGCACCAAGCGCGGGGGGGGCTACAATGAGCAGTTCTTC.

The rearrangement uses TRBV7-3 and TRBJ1-2; D may be TRBD1 (6 bases). CDR3 length: 13 residues. With 6 bases removed from V and 2 bases from J, the gap between germline ends came to 10 bases. The germline V gene has CDR1 SGHTA and CDR2 FQGTGA. CDR3 amino acids: CASSPGANYGYTF. DNA of the CDR3: TGTGCCAGCAGTCCAGGGGCGAACTATGGCTACACCTTC.

V gene TRBV6-1 combines with J gene TRBJ1-5; D remains unclear. CDR3 length: 13 amino acids. Germline CDR1 reads MNHNS; CDR2 reads SASEGT. V was pared by 3 bases and J by 11 bases, with 14 bases between. CDR3 coding DNA: TGTGCCAGCAGTGAGCATGGCGGGAGCGCCCAGCATTTT. The encoded protein is CASSEHGGSAQHF.

The chain uses TRBV2 and TRBJ2-2; D may be TRBD2 (5 bases). The germline CDR1 and CDR2 sequences are SNHLY and FYNNEI. This CDR3 has 15 residues. The V gene lost 4 bases and the J gene lost 6 bases, with 15 bases spanning the gap. The DNA of the CDR3 is TGTGCCAGCAGTGCTCCGGACTCCTCGGCCGGGGAGCTGTTTTTT. Protein: CASSAPDSSAGELFF.

The V gene is TRBV4-2, the J gene TRBJ1-1; no clear D. The germline V gene has CDR1 LGHNA and CDR2 YNFKEQ. This CDR3 comprises 11 residues. V lost 9 bases, J lost 1 base, and 6 bases lay in between. The CDR3: CASSWNTEAFF. CDR3 DNA sequence: TGTGCCAGTTCATGGAACACTGAAGCTTTCTTT.

This clone was found a few times. V and J are TRBV6-6 and TRBJ2-5, with TRBD2 matching 9 bases. The CDR3 is made up of 16 amino acids. Germline trimming cut 0 bases from V and 1 base from J; bases unmatched to any gene: 3. Germline V gene lookup returns CDR1 MNHNY and CDR2 SVGAGI (reference sequence). The DNA of the CDR3 is TGTGCCAGCAGTTACTCGGCTAGCGGGGTCCAAGAGACCCAGTACTTC. The encoded protein is CASSYSASGVQETQYF.

DNA for the CDR3: TGTGCCAGCAGCTTGGGACAGGGTCATTCACCCCTCCACTTT. Translated: CASSLGQGHSPLHF. The chain links TRBV7-9 to TRBJ1-6; TRBD1 aligns across 9 bases. The CDR3 sequence is 14 residues long. The germline gives CDR1 SEHNR, CDR2 FQNEAQ (reference sequence). V lost 3 bases, J lost 8 bases, and 2 bases stayed unmatched.

This chain links TRBV30 with TRBJ1-1; 9 bases are shared with TRBD1. The CDR3 spans 16 residues. Germline CDR1 reads GTSNPN; CDR2 reads SVGIG (reference sequence). The V segment lost 3 bases and the J segment 0 bases; nucleotides outside the gene matches: 8. CDR3 loop: CAWRGQGVSMNTEAFF. CDR3 sequence (DNA): TGTGCCTGGAGGGGACAGGGAGTCTCAATGAACACTGAAGCTTTCTTT.

The CDR3 sequence is CASSRTGGLNEQYF. DNA for the CDR3: TGTGCCAGCAGTAGGACAGGGGGATTGAACGAGCAGTACTTC. The rearrangement joins TRBV6-5 to TRBJ2-7; 10 nucleotides agree with TRBD1. This CDR3 spans 14 amino acids. Germline CDR1 MNHEY, CDR2 SVGAGI. V was pared by 5 bases and J by 5 bases, with 6 bases of the junction left unmatched.

The chain links TRBV19 to TRBJ1-3; 8 bases agree with TRBD1. Germline CDR1 reads LNHDA; CDR2 reads SQIVND (reference sequence). The V segment lost 5 bases and the J segment 4 bases; nucleotides outside the gene matches: 7. The CDR3 spans 15 residues. In nucleotides, the CDR3 is TGTGCCAGTAGTTATCAGGGGGCGGAAGGAAACACCATATATTTT. Residues: CASSYQGAEGNTIYF.

This sequence joins TRBV27 and TRBJ2-1; TRBD2 is a possible D gene (6 bases). V lost 7 bases to trimming and J lost 0 bases, with 13 bases between them. Looked up from germline, CDR1 is MNHEY and CDR2 is SMNVEV (reference sequence). The CDR3 is 15 amino acids. The CDR3 spells CASTPGLFSYNEQFF. For the CDR3, the DNA is TGTGCCAGCACCCCGGGACTTTTCTCCTACAATGAGCAGTTCTTC.

This sequence joins TRBV10-3 and TRBJ1-3; no clear D. V lost 8 bases, J lost 6 bases, and 5 bases lay in between. This CDR3 region has 10 residues. CDR1 and CDR2 from the germline V gene are ENHRY and SYGVKD. The CDR3 DNA sequence: TGTGCCATCGGACTAAACACCATATATTTT. Translation gives CAIGLNTIYF.

This clone was picked up one time. The chain couples TRBV14 to TRBJ1-1; D perhaps matches TRBD1 (6 bases). Trimming shortened V by 4 bases and J by 4 bases, and 10 bases separated the two germline ends. CDR3 size: 13 residues. The germline V gene encodes CDR1 SGHDN and CDR2 FVKESK. CDR3 DNA: TGTGCCAGCAGCCCCACAGGGACCACTGAAGCTTTCTTT. This codes for CASSPTGTTEAFF.

With regard to this clone: The identical CDR3 is also encoded by other nucleotide sequences in the sample. The gene calls are TRBV6-5 and TRBJ1-4; 7 bases line up with TRBD1. J lost 3 bases, V lost 0 bases, and 1 base had no gene match. CDR3 length: 15 residues. The germline V gene encodes CDR1 MNHEY and CDR2 SVGAGI. CDR3 loop: CASSYSQGSNEKLFF. The CDR3 DNA follows: TGTGCCAGCAGTTACTCACAGGGGTCTAATGAAAAACTGTTTTTT.

The chain's CDR3 is CASSLLPGTAYEQYF. CDR3 bases: TGTGCCAGCAGTTTATTACCCGGGACAGCCTACGAGCAGTACTTC. The chain joins TRBV27 to TRBJ2-7; 7 nucleotides match TRBD1. This CDR3 has 15 amino acids. Trimming removed 1 base from V and 2 bases from J; junction bases left unmatched: 5. Germline values: CDR1 MNHEY, CDR2 SMNVEV (reference sequence).

The chain uses TRBV28 and TRBJ2-3; no firm D call. Between the trimmed V and J ends, which lost 5 bases and 2 bases, there was a span of 14 bases. CDR1 and CDR2 from the germline V gene are MDHEN and SYDVKM. The CDR3 has 15 residues. CDR3 coding DNA: TGTGCCAGCAGTACCCGTCTAAGTGCCACAGATACGCAGTATTTT. It codes for CASSTRLSATDTQYF. The full variable domain, completed using reference TRBV28 and TRBJ2-3, is DVKVTQSSRYLVKRTGEKVFLECVQDMDHENMFWYRQDPGLGLRLIYFSYDVKMKEKGDIPEGYSVSREKKERFSLILESASTNQTSMYLCASSTRLSATDTQYFGPGTRLTVL.

For the CDR3, the DNA is TGTGCCAGCAGTTACTCCGGTGAGGTTGGGACCCAGTACTTC. Protein sequence: CASSYSGEVGTQYF. V gene TRBV6-5 combines with J gene TRBJ2-5; no reliable D call. Germline V gene sequence: CDR1 MNHEY, CDR2 SVGAGI. The CDR3 runs 14 residues. The V end lost 0 bases, the J end lost 7 bases, and 12 bases lay between the germline ends.

This chain uses TRBV18 with TRBJ2-1; 7 nucleotides match TRBD1. This CDR3 is 15 amino acids long. Trimming removed 3 bases from V and 2 bases from J; junction bases left unmatched: 4. Germline CDR1 reads KGHSH; CDR2 reads LQKENI. DNA for the CDR3: TGTGCCAGCTCACCCGACAGGGTCCCCTACAATGAGCAGTTCTTC. Protein product: CASSPDRVPYNEQFF.

V is TRBV5-1 and J is TRBJ1-1; no firm D call. Germline lookup yields CDR1 SGHRS and CDR2 YFSETQ. V lost 2 bases, J lost 7 bases, and 15 bases lay in between. CDR3 size: 14 residues. CDR3 sequence reads: CASSLLALRGEAFF. DNA of the CDR3: TGCGCCAGCAGCTTATTGGCCCTACGGGGTGAAGCTTTCTTT. Drawing the rest from reference TRBV5-1 and TRBJ1-1, the complete variable domain is KAGVTQTPRYLIKTRGQQVTLSCSPISGHRSVSWYQQTPGQGLQFLFEYFSETQRNKGNFPGRFSGRQFSNSRSEMNVSTLELGDSALYLCASSLLALRGEAFFGQGTRLTVV.

The chain recombines TRBV7-2 with TRBJ1-5, with D maybe TRBD1 (6 bases). CDR1 and CDR2 (germline): SGHTA, FQGNSA. V was shortened by 5 bases and J by 9 bases, with 17 bases between the two germline ends. The CDR3 has 14 residues. The CDR3 bases are TGTGCCAGCAGCGTAGGGGACAAAGGGGGGCCCCAGCATTTT. Protein: CASSVGDKGGPQHF. Full variable domain (missing parts from reference TRBV7-2 and TRBJ1-5): GAGVSQSPSNKVTEKGKDVELRCDPISGHTALYWYRQSLGQGLEFLIYFQGNSAPDKSGLPSDRFSAERTGGSVSTLTIQRTQQEDSAVYLCASSVGDKGGPQHFGDGTRLSIL.

V usage is TRBV28 and J usage is TRBJ1-1; tentatively, D is TRBD1 (6 bases). In germline, CDR1 is MDHEN, CDR2 SYDVKM. V was pared by 8 bases and J by 1 base, with 14 bases between. There are 14 residues in the CDR3. DNA of the CDR3: TGTGCCAGCCAAACAGGGAATTCGAACACTGAAGCTTTCTTT. Protein: CASQTGNSNTEAFF.